A selection of T cell receptor beta chains follows, all from one sample in a study of blood T cell repertoires in COVID-19. The table came from immunoSEQ multiplex PCR; TCRdb's copy has only in-frame clones and leaves some out. Among 150,000 to 200,000 clones listed, 60% to 85% were seen once. Sequences were obtained from peripheral blood. Receptors were obtained from a man in his sixties with active or convalescent COVID-19. CDR3s include the opening cysteine and the closing phenylalanine or tryptophan. The order of the fields is CDR3 DNA, CDR3 protein, J gene, clone size, D gene, V gene. A D gene is named only where the DNA matches it firmly. Rows may omit the clone size; those that give it use once, few, many or a size class.

TGTGCCAGCAGTGAAGGGACAGGGGGCGAGCAGTACTTC | CASSEGTGGEQYF | TRBJ2-7 | - | TRBD1 | TRBV2
TGTGCCAGCAGTCCAGGGGGCAGGACTGAAGCTTTCTTT | CASSPGGRTEAFF | TRBJ1-1 | few | TRBD1 | TRBV28
TGTGCCAGCAGCCCGGGAGGGACCCAGTACTTC | CASSPGGTQYF | TRBJ2-5 | - | TRBD2 | TRBV4-2
TGTGCCAGCAGTGGGTCGGATACGGGAGCCGGCACAGATACGCAGTATTTT | CASSGSDTGAGTDTQYF | TRBJ2-3 | - | - | TRBV2
TGTGCCAGCAGTTACCCCAGGGGTGAGCAGTTCTTC | CASSYPRGEQFF | TRBJ2-1 | once | - | TRBV6-6
TGTGCCAGCAATGCCGGGACTAGCGGGATGAATGAGCAGTTCTTC | CASNAGTSGMNEQFF | TRBJ2-1 | once | TRBD2 | TRBV28
TGTGCCAGCAGCCGAATGAGAATTACAGGGGTATCGGGTGGGGCCAACGTCCTGACTTTC | CASSRMRITGVSGGANVLTF | TRBJ2-6 | - | TRBD1 | TRBV3-1/TRBV3-2
TGTGCCAGCTCACCATTTCAGGAAATATCAGGTGACAATCAGCCCCAGCATTTT | CASSPFQEISGDNQPQHF | TRBJ1-5 | - | - | TRBV18
TGTGCCAGCGGGAACCCGGGGGGCCTCTATGGCTACACCTTC | CASGNPGGLYGYTF | TRBJ1-2 | few | - | TRBV6-5
TGTGCCAGCAGCTCTACTAGCGGGAGGGGGGTTAGGCCAGTTGAGCAGTTCTTC | CASSSTSGRGVRPVEQFF | TRBJ2-1 | once | TRBD2 | TRBV7-3
TGTGCCAGCAACCAACAGGTGGGGATACTTTATGGCTACACCTTC | CASNQQVGILYGYTF | TRBJ1-2 | - | - | TRBV6-5
TGTGCCACCAGCAGAGATTATGGCCAGGGGGCAGGAGAAAAACTGTTTTTT | CATSRDYGQGAGEKLFF | TRBJ1-4 | - | TRBD1 | TRBV15
TGTGCCAGCAGTATCCGGGACAGGGCTACATACGAGCAGTACTTC | CASSIRDRATYEQYF | TRBJ2-7 | - | TRBD1 | TRBV27
TGTGCCAGCAGTTCGCTTTGGACTAGCGGGAGGGCCAAGTATTTT | CASSSLWTSGRAKYF | TRBJ2-3 | - | TRBD2 | TRBV6-2/TRBV6-3
TGTGCCAGCAGTAGTGGCAGGTGGGCTTTCGACTTC | CASSSGRWAFDF | TRBJ2-5 | - | - | TRBV28
TGTGCCACCAGCAGAGGAGGGACTAGCGGGAGTAATACGCAGTATTTT | CATSRGGTSGSNTQYF | TRBJ2-3 | - | TRBD2 | TRBV15
TGTGCCAGCAGTCAAGGTCGGAGGTGGGCTAGCGGGGATACCTACGAGCAGTACTTC | CASSQGRRWASGDTYEQYF | TRBJ2-7 | - | TRBD2 | TRBV27
TGTGCCAGCAGGCGACCCGGGACAGGGGTTGGCTACACCTTC | CASRRPGTGVGYTF | TRBJ1-2 | once | TRBD1 | TRBV28
TGCGCCAGCAGCATCGGGACAGGGGGCGGTGAGACCCAGTACTTC | CASSIGTGGGETQYF | TRBJ2-5 | - | TRBD1 | TRBV5-1
TGTGCCACCAGCAGAGATCGGACAGGGGGAAGTGAAAAACTGTTTTTT | CATSRDRTGGSEKLFF | TRBJ1-4 | - | TRBD1 | TRBV15
TGTGCCAGCAGCGCCCTTACAGGTGTAAGCAATCAGCCCCAGCATTTT | CASSALTGVSNQPQHF | TRBJ1-5 | - | - | TRBV28
TGTGCCAGTAGTATAGGCGGGTGGGACACAGATACGCAGTATTTT | CASSIGGWDTDTQYF | TRBJ2-3 | - | - | TRBV19